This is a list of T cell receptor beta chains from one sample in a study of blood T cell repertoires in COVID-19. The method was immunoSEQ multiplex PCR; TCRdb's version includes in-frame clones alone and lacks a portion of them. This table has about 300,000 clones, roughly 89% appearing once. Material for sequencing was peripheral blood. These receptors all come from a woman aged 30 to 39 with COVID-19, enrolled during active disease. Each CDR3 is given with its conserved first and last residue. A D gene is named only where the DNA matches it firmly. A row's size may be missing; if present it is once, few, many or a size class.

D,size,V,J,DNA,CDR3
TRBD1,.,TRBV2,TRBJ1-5,TGTGCCAGCGAGTTCCTAGGGGGCAGGGGCAATCAGCCCCAGCATTTT,CASEFLGGRGNQPQHF
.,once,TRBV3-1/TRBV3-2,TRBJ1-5,TGTGCCAGACGAGGGTCGGGCTCACCCCAGCATTTT,CARRGSGSPQHF
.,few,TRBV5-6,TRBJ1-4,TGTGCCAGCAGCTTGACGTCGGGGGAAAAACTGTTTTTT,CASSLTSGEKLFF
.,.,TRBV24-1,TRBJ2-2,TGTGCCACCAGTGATGCCAGGGTGAACACCGGGGAGCTGTTTTTT,CATSDARVNTGELFF
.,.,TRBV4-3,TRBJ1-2,TGCGCCAGCAGCCAACCTAGGGGTGGCTACACCTTC,CASSQPRGGYTF
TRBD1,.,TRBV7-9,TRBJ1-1,TGTGCCAGCAGCTTGGTTACCGGGACAGGGCGCACTGAAGCTTTCTTT,CASSLVTGTGRTEAFF
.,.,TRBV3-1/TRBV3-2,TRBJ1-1,TGTGCCAGCAGCCAAGATGCTAAGGGGACTGAAGCTTTCTTT,CASSQDAKGTEAFF
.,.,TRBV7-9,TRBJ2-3,TGTGCCAGCAGCTTAGTTCTGGCGGGGTACACAGATACGCAGTATTTT,CASSLVLAGYTDTQYF
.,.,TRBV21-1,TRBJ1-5,TGTGCCAGCAGCAAAGAACAGAGTACCGGCAATCAGCCCCAGCATTTT,CASSKEQSTGNQPQHF
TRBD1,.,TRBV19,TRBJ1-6,TGTGCCAGTACTCCGGACAGGACGGGTTCACCCCTCCACTTT,CASTPDRTGSPLHF
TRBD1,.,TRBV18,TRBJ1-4,TGTGCCAGCTCACAACAGACCGGGACAGGGGACGGAAAACTGTTTTTT,CASSQQTGTGDGKLFF
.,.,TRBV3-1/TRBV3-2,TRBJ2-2,TGTGCCAGCAGCCAAGACTTGGTAGTAGATACCGGGGAGCTGTTTTTT,CASSQDLVVDTGELFF
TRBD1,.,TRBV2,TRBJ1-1,TGTGCCAGCAGTTCCGGGACAGGAAAAGCTTTCTTT,CASSSGTGKAFF
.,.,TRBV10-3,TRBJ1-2,TGTGCCATCAGTGAGTCGACCCCGGGAGCCTCCGGCTATGGCTACACCTTC,CAISESTPGASGYGYTF
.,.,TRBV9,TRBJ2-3,TGTGCCAGCAGCGTAGGGGCAGTCGACACAGATACGCAGTATTTT,CASSVGAVDTDTQYF
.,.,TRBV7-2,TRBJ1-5,TGTGCCAGCAGCTTAGGGGGGGGGACCGAACAGCCCCAGCATTTT,CASSLGGGTEQPQHF
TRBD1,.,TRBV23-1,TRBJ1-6,TGCGCCAGCGGCCGGGACAGGGGTTTTTCACCCCTCCACTTT,CASGRDRGFSPLHF
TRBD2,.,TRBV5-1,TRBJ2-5,TGCGCCAGCAGCTTGGTTGCTGGACTAGCGGGGGTTGAGACCCAGTACTTC,CASSLVAGLAGVETQYF
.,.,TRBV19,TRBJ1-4,TGTGCCAGTAGTATTTTAGGAGCAACTAATGAAAAACTGTTTTTT,CASSILGATNEKLFF
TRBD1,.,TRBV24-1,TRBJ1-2,TGTGCCACCAGTGCGGGGGGGAGGACAGGTGATAATGGCTACACCTTC,CATSAGGRTGDNGYTF
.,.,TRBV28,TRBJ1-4,TGTGCCAGCAGCCCCAGGTTCGCGACTAATGAAAAACTGTTTTTT,CASSPRFATNEKLFF
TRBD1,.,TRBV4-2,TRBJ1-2,TGTGCCAGCAGCCAAGGGACAGGGAACTATGGCTACACCTTC,CASSQGTGNYGYTF
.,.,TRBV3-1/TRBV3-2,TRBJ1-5,TGTGCCAGCAGTCAAAGCTCAGGGATCGCGCGCAATCAGCCCCAGCATTTT,CASSQSSGIARNQPQHF
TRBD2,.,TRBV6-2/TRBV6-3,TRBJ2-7,TGTGCCAGCAGTTTCGACGGGCTGGAGCGGGGCTACGAGCAGTACTTC,CASSFDGLERGYEQYF
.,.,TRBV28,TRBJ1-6,TGTGCCAGCAGTCTGCCAGGAGGTCCCCTCCACTTT,CASSLPGGPLHF
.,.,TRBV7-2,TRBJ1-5,TGTGCCAGCAGCGGGGGGGCAGGCACCAATCAGCCCCAGCATTTT,CASSGGAGTNQPQHF
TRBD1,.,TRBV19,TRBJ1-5,TGTGCCAGTAGTAAAGGACAGGGAGTAGATCAGCCCCAGCATTTT,CASSKGQGVDQPQHF
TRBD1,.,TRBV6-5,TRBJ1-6,TGTGCCGGAACCGGGACAGGGGGTTCACCCCTCCACTTT,CAGTGTGGSPLHF
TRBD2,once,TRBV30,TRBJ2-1,TGTGCCTGGAGTGGACTAGCGGGGGTCCACAATGAGCAGTTCTTC,CAWSGLAGVHNEQFF
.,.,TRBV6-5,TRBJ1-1,TGTGCCAGCAGAACAGGGACGAACACTGAAGCTTTCTTT,CASRTGTNTEAFF
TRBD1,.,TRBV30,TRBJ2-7,TGTGCCTGGACTCCACCTGGGACAGGAGGACGGCAGTACTTC,CAWTPPGTGGRQYF
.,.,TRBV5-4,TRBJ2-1,TGTGCCAGCAGCTTGATCCGCGGCAAGCAGTTCTTC,CASSLIRGKQFF
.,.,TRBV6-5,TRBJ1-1,TGTGCCAGCAGTTACGCACGGGAGAACACTGAAGCTTTCTTT,CASSYARENTEAFF
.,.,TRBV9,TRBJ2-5,TGTGCCAGCAGCGTAGATCCGGGGAAGACCCAGTACTTC,CASSVDPGKTQYF
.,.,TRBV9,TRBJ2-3,TGTGCCAGCAGCGTAGGGATGGGCCCAAGCACAGATACGCAGTATTTT,CASSVGMGPSTDTQYF
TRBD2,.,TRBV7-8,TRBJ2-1,TGTGCCAGCAGCGCACTATTGGGGACTAGCGGGGAAGGGTTCAGTCTTGAGCAGTTCTTC,CASSALLGTSGEGFSLEQFF
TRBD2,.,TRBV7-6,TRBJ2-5,TGTGCCAGCAGCTTAGATCTAGCGGGGGGGATTAAAGAGACCCAGTACTTC,CASSLDLAGGIKETQYF
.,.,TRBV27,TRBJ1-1,TGTGCCAGCTCCTCCCGGGCTACGGAGGACACTGAAGCTTTCTTT,CASSSRATEDTEAFF
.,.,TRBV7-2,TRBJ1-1,TGTGCCAGCAGCTTTAGGGACTCTCGAACTGAAGCTTTCTTT,CASSFRDSRTEAFF
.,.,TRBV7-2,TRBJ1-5,TGTGCCAGCAGCTTAGTCCTGTCCAGGGGCAATCAGCCCCAGCATTTT,CASSLVLSRGNQPQHF
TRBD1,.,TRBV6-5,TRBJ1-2,TGTGCCAGCAGGCCGACAGGGCGGCCGGGCTACACCTTC,CASRPTGRPGYTF
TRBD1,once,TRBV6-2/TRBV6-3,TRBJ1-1,TGTGCCAGCAGTAGCCTCCCAAGGACAGGGTTTGAAGCTTTCTTT,CASSSLPRTGFEAFF
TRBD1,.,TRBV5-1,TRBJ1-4,TGCGCCAGCAGCTATTCGTCAGGGGGAGTCGATGAAAAACTGTTTTTT,CASSYSSGGVDEKLFF
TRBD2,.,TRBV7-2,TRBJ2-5,TGTGCCAGCAGTCGGGGACTAGCGGGGGGCCGGGAGACCCAGTACTTC,CASSRGLAGGRETQYF
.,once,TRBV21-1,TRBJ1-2,TGTGCCAGCAGCCATTACTCCGGGACAGGGTTTCCGAGCTATGGCTACACCTTC,CASSHYSGTGFPSYGYTF